This TCR beta chain came from a study of blood T cell repertoires in COVID-19. Across the whole study: The United States, Italy and Spain were the sources of the acute and convalescent COVID-19 samples. Sources were T cells, B-cell-depleted T cells, or PBMCs; the material itself was cDNA or gDNA.

This CDR3 comprises 14 residues. Deletions cut 0 bases from V and 3 bases from J, with 6 bases between. The germline V gene has CDR1 KGHSH and CDR2 LQKENI. Original handling: Nucleated cell number was recorded as an estimate derived from reference gene primer amplification. Profiling relied on immunoSEQ multiplex PCR, and the TCRdb table lists in-frame clones only, not all of them. V, J and clone size were drawn from that table, and D and trimming were deduced from the DNA. The sample shows 200,000 to 250,000 clones, approximately 78% of them seen only once. Seattle cases were enrolled at active infection and followed longitudinally.

This receptor was identified in a woman aged 80 or over with COVID-19, enrolled during active disease. The chain links TRBV18 to TRBJ2-1; D unclear. Sequences were obtained from peripheral blood. The CDR3 nucleotides are TGTGCCAGCTCACCACCGGTTAGCTACAATGAGCAGTTCTTC. Protein sequence: CASSPPVSYNEQFF.